Below, 27 T cell receptor beta chains from the same sample are listed, as sequenced in a study of cytomegalovirus exposure and HLA in healthy donors. Use of 60 Vbeta and 13 Jbeta primers characterized the PCR. Clones were read by immunoSEQ multiplex PCR, and TCRdb kept only the in-frame ones, dropping some. The sample yields 100,000 to 140,000 clones, roughly 72% seen once. Sequences were obtained from PBMCs. These receptors were taken from a man between 25 and 39 years old in good health and CMV-seronegative.

This clone was seen a few times. The chain has TRBV9 and TRBJ2-3; possible D gene TRBD2, 5 bases. This CDR3 is built from 15 residues. Germline loops: CDR1 SGDLS, CDR2 YYNGEE. V was cut by 1 base and J by 1 base, with 10 bases left in between. The CDR3: CASSVTERRTDTQYF. The DNA for the CDR3 is TGTGCCAGCAGCGTAACGGAGCGGCGCACAGATACGCAGTATTTT. Full variable domain (remainder filled in from reference TRBV9 and TRBJ2-3): DSGVTQTPKHLITATGQRVTLRCSPRSGDLSVYWYQQSLDQGLQFLIQYYNGEERAKGNILERFSAQQFPDLHSELNLSSLELGDSALYFCASSVTERRTDTQYFGPGTRLTVL.

This rearrangement joins TRBV29-1 to TRBJ1-2; 10 positions agree with TRBD1. Germline V lookup: CDR1 SQVTM, CDR2 ANQGSEA. J gave up 7 bases and V 8 bases, and 10 bases lay outside the gene matches. The CDR3 runs 13 residues. Here the CDR3 reads CSSPWDRGGGYTF. The CDR3 DNA reads as TGCAGCTCGCCCTGGGACAGGGGTGGTGGCTACACCTTC.

This clone has just a few counts. The V call is TRBV19, the J call TRBJ1-2, with 8 bases aligning to TRBD1. The J segment lost 4 bases and the V segment lost 5 bases, leaving 9 bases of the junction unmatched. Per germline, CDR1 LNHDA and CDR2 SQIVND (reference sequence). This CDR3 contains 15 residues. The CDR3, as DNA: TGTGCCAGTAGTCCAGACAGGGGTCTCGTCTATGGCTACACCTTC. This translates into CASSPDRGLVYGYTF.

The chain employs TRBV18 and TRBJ2-6, with D maybe TRBD1 (5 bases). Germline loops: CDR1 KGHSH, CDR2 LQKENI. This CDR3 comprises 18 residues. With 1 base removed from V and 0 bases from J, the gap between germline ends came to 13 bases. The CDR3 region is CASSPQTQGFSGANVLTF. The CDR3 DNA reads TGTGCCAGCTCACCACAGACTCAGGGTTTCTCTGGGGCCAACGTCCTGACTTTC.

The rearrangement uses TRBV29-1 and TRBJ2-5; the D gene is possibly TRBD1 (6 bases). The CDR3 consists of 11 residues. Germline CDR1 reads SQVTM; CDR2 reads ANQGSEA. Trimming removed 6 bases from V and 3 bases from J, with 8 bases in between. Here the CDR3 DNA reads TGCAGCGTGAACAGGGAAGAGACCCAGTACTTC. Translating it yields CSVNREETQYF. The full variable domain, rest sourced from reference TRBV29-1 and TRBJ2-5, is SAVISQKPSRDICQRGTSLTIQCQVDSQVTMMFWYRQQPGQSLTLIATANQGSEATYESGFVIDKFPISRPNLTFSTLTVSNMSPEDSSIYLCSVNREETQYFGPGTRLLVL.

This clone has just a few counts. The chain combines TRBV7-8 with TRBJ2-3; a weak D match, TRBD1 (6 bases). The CDR3 spans 16 residues. Trimming stripped 1 base from V and 5 bases from J, with 16 bases between. The germline gives CDR1 SGHVS, CDR2 FQNEAQ. CDR3 DNA sequence: TGTGCCAGCAGCTTAGTCCAGGGGAGTTTAGGAGATACGCAGTATTTT. Translation gives CASSLVQGSLGDTQYF.

The rearrangement uses TRBV5-1 and TRBJ2-1; 13 bases fit TRBD2. CDR1 and CDR2 from the germline V gene are SGHRS and YFSETQ. CDR3 length: 16 amino acids. V gave up 3 bases and J gave up 3 bases; unmatched junction bases: 3. CDR3 residues: CASSWTSGGLYNEQFF. The DNA of the CDR3 is TGCGCCAGCAGCTGGACTAGCGGGGGTCTCTACAATGAGCAGTTCTTC.

The V and J genes are TRBV5-1 and TRBJ2-7; the match to TRBD2 covers 12 bases. The V and J ends lost 3 bases and 2 bases, in that order; junction bases with no gene match: 6. Germline CDR1 SGHRS, CDR2 YFSETQ. The CDR3 totals 16 residues. The CDR3 sequence is CASSSLAGGAPYEQYF. In DNA, the CDR3 is TGCGCCAGCAGCTCGCTAGCGGGAGGGGCCCCCTACGAGCAGTACTTC.

This chain joins TRBV5-6 and TRBJ2-7, with D possibly being TRBD2 (6 bases). The CDR3 runs 16 residues. From germline, CDR1 is SGHDT and CDR2 YYEEEE. The V and J ends lost 2 bases and 0 bases respectively, with 15 bases between them. CDR3: CASSLGGKSASYEQYF. The DNA for the CDR3 is TGTGCCAGCAGCTTAGGCGGGAAGAGCGCCTCCTACGAGCAGTACTTC.

The chain carries TRBV21-1 and TRBJ2-3; the table's D call of TRBD1 was not tested on the DNA. TRBV21-1 corresponds to a pseudogene. The CDR3 has 17 amino acids. The CDR3: CASSKGGTGPSTDTQYF. DNA for the CDR3: TGTGCCAGCAGCAAAGGGGGGACAGGACCAAGCACAGATACGCAGTATTTT.

The J gene is TRBJ2-2, the V gene TRBV11-1; perhaps TRBD2 as D (5 bases). Trimming took off 1 base at V and 6 bases at J, with 12 bases between the two ends. The germline CDR1 and CDR2 sequences are SGHAT and FQDESV (reference sequence). The length of the CDR3 is 15 residues. CDR3 protein: CASSLEPEGAGELFF. The CDR3 DNA follows: TGTGCCAGCAGCTTAGAGCCCGAGGGCGCCGGGGAGCTGTTTTTT.

The CDR3 protein is CASSFSGELFF. The CDR3 coding sequence is TGTGCCAGCAGTTTTAGCGGGGAGCTGTTTTTT. The genes are TRBV28 and TRBJ2-2; D gene unclear. The V and J ends lost 3 bases and 7 bases respectively, with 3 bases between them. Germline V CDR1 and CDR2: MDHEN, SYDVKM. This CDR3 has 11 residues.

The CDR3 sequence: CASTLSGESYNEQFF. In DNA, the CDR3 is TGTGCCAGCACTTTAAGCGGGGAATCCTACAATGAGCAGTTCTTC. This chain joins TRBV18 and TRBJ2-1, with TRBD2 identical over 7 bases. Per germline, CDR1 KGHSH and CDR2 LQKENI. V lost 8 bases, J lost 1 base, and 8 bases stayed unmatched. CDR3 length equals 15 residues. Full variable domain (missing parts from reference TRBV18 and TRBJ2-1): NAGVMQNPRHLVRRRGQEARLRCSPMKGHSHVYWYRQLPEEGLKFMVYLQKENIIDESGMPKERFSAEFPKEGPSILRIQQVVRGDSAAYFCASTLSGESYNEQFFGPGTRLTVL.

V usage is TRBV5-1 and J usage is TRBJ2-1; 8 bases align to TRBD2. There are 14 residues in the CDR3. Trimming took 1 base from V and 9 from J; bases not matched to a gene: 6. Germline V gene lookup returns CDR1 SGHRS and CDR2 YFSETQ. Here the CDR3 DNA reads TGCGCCAGCAGCTTGTCGCAGCGGGAGAGTGAGCAGTTCTTC. Its protein is CASSLSQRESEQFF.

The chain uses TRBV2 and TRBJ2-1; a possible D gene is TRBD1 (5 bases). Germline V gene data show CDR1 as SNHLY and CDR2 as FYNNEI. Trimming removed 4 bases at V and 4 bases at J, with 14 bases between. The CDR3 consists of 15 residues. CDR3 residues: CASSVSGFPYNEQFF. CDR3 coding DNA: TGTGCCAGCAGTGTTTCAGGGTTCCCTTACAATGAGCAGTTCTTC. Full variable domain (rest looked up from reference TRBV2 and TRBJ2-1): EPEVTQTPSHQVTQMGQEVILRCVPISNHLYFYWYRQILGQKVEFLVSFYNNEISEKSEIFDDQFSVERPDGSNFTLKIRSTKLEDSAMYFCASSVSGFPYNEQFFGPGTRLTVL.

This clone was counted once. V gene TRBV10-2 combines with J gene TRBJ2-3, with 8 bases that match TRBD2. The CDR3 spans 15 residues. Germline V gene data show CDR1 as WSHSY and CDR2 as SAAADI. Germline trimming cut 8 bases from V and 0 bases from J; bases unmatched to any gene: 7. CDR3 bases: TGCGCCAGCTTTAGCGGGGAGTCTAGCACAGATACGCAGTATTTT. Translating it yields CASFSGESSTDTQYF.

This chain links TRBV30 with TRBJ1-4; TRBD1 matches 8 bases. The CDR3 spans 16 residues. Trimming removed 1 base from V and 5 bases from J; junction bases left unmatched: 9. CDR1 and CDR2 from the germline V gene are GTSNPN and SVGIG (reference sequence). DNA for the CDR3: TGTGCCTGGAGTGCGAAACGGGACAGGCCGAATGAAAAACTGTTTTTT. Its translation is CAWSAKRDRPNEKLFF. Full variable domain (remainder filled in from reference TRBV30 and TRBJ1-4): SQTIHQWPATLVQPVGSPLSLECTVEGTSNPNLYWYRQAAGRGLQLLFYSVGIGQISSEVPQNLSASRPQDRQFILSSKKLLLSDSGFYLCAWSAKRDRPNEKLFFGSGTQLSVL.

This rearrangement joins TRBV28 to TRBJ2-5, with D perhaps matching TRBD2 (5 bases). V was clipped by 6 bases and J by 2 bases, with 16 bases between them. Germline CDR1 is MDHEN and CDR2 is SYDVKM. The CDR3 spans 15 residues. The CDR3 DNA follows: TGTGCCAGCAGCTACTCGGACTCACTACAAGAGACCCAGTACTTC. Its translation: CASSYSDSLQETQYF.

This clone occurred a few times. V and J are TRBV10-3 and TRBJ1-6; D is unclear. V dropped 2 bases and J dropped 13 bases, with 15 bases sitting between them. CDR1 and CDR2 from the germline V gene are ENHRY and SYGVKD. The CDR3 loop spans 14 amino acids. This chain's CDR3 is CAISEGSGGSPLHF. The CDR3 region has the DNA TGTGCCATCAGTGAGGGGAGCGGAGGGTCGCCCCTCCACTTT.

The chain links TRBV7-9 to TRBJ1-5; 7 positions match TRBD1. Germline CDR1 SEHNR, CDR2 FQNEAQ (reference sequence). V gave up 7 bases and J gave up 7 bases; unmatched junction bases: 10. The CDR3 spans 14 residues. This chain's CDR3 is CASTLTGLRQPQHF. The DNA of the CDR3 is TGTGCCAGCACCTTGACAGGGCTCCGGCAGCCCCAGCATTTT. Drawing the rest from reference TRBV7-9 and TRBJ1-5, the complete variable domain is DTGVSQNPRHKITKRGQNVTFRCDPISEHNRLYWYRQTLGQGPEFLTYFQNEAQLEKSRLLSDRFSAERPKGSFSTLEIQRTEQGDSAMYLCASTLTGLRQPQHFGDGTRLSIL.

The V call is TRBV18, the J call TRBJ1-2, with TRBD1 as a possible D gene (6 bases). The ends were cut back, 0 bases at V and 2 bases at J, with 25 bases in the middle. The germline CDR1 and CDR2 sequences are KGHSH and LQKENI. The CDR3 consists of 20 residues. The CDR3 spells CASSPPSDGRMTGRNYGYTF. CDR3 nucleotides: TGTGCCAGCTCACCACCGTCGGATGGGAGAATGACAGGACGAAACTATGGCTACACCTTC.

The chain joins TRBV9 to TRBJ2-1, with TRBD1 matching over 12 bases. The CDR3 length is 16 residues. The junction had 6 bases not matched to a gene; V was cut back by 0 bases and J by 8 bases. Germline V gives CDR1 SGDLS, CDR2 YYNGEE. In DNA form, the CDR3 reads TGTGCCAGCAGCGTAGGTGGGACAGGGGGCTGGGATGAGCAGTTCTTC. Protein product: CASSVGGTGGWDEQFF.

The rearrangement joins TRBV14 to TRBJ2-3; TRBD1 matches 9 bases. The V and J ends lost 4 bases and 6 bases, in that order; junction bases with no gene match: 8. The CDR3 loop spans 15 amino acids. CDR1 is SGHDN, CDR2 FVKESK, per germline. The CDR3 spells CASSLWDRAQDTQYF. The CDR3 DNA is TGTGCCAGCAGCCTATGGGACAGGGCCCAGGATACGCAGTATTTT.

By sample share, this clone is medium-sized. V gene TRBV9 combines with J gene TRBJ2-1, with D perhaps TRBD2 (6 bases). The ends were cut back, 2 bases at V and 9 bases at J, with 12 bases in the middle. CDR1 is SGDLS, CDR2 YYNGEE, per germline. CDR3 size: 13 residues. CDR3 DNA sequence: TGTGCCAGCAGCGTCAACGTCGGGGGTGAGCAGTTCTTC. This encodes CASSVNVGGEQFF.

The CDR3 DNA sequence: TGTGCCAGCTCACCAGAGGGTGTAGCCAAAAACATTCAGTACTTC. Residues: CASSPEGVAKNIQYF. The chain links TRBV18 to TRBJ2-4; TRBD2 might be the D (5 bases). Per the germline V gene, CDR1 is KGHSH and CDR2 is LQKENI. The CDR3 runs to 15 residues. The ends were cut back, 2 bases at V and 0 bases at J, with 8 bases in the middle.

The chain is built from TRBV4-2 and TRBJ2-2, with 15 nucleotides matching TRBD2. Germline V CDR1 and CDR2: LGHNA, YNFKEQ. Trimming at V came to 1 base and at J to 1 base, leaving 4 bases not matched to a gene. The CDR3 spans 19 residues. Here the CDR3 reads CASSQAGLAGGLNTGELFF. The CDR3 bases are TGTGCCAGCAGCCAAGCGGGACTAGCGGGGGGCCTGAACACCGGGGAGCTGTTTTTT.

This clone was recorded only once. V and J are TRBV7-9 and TRBJ2-5; 11 nucleotides match TRBD2. The CDR3 covers 18 residues. The V gene's germline CDR1 is SEHNR and CDR2 FQNEAQ (reference sequence). With V trimmed by 3 bases and J by 3 bases, 12 bases remained unmatched. The CDR3 protein is CASSLGRRVAGGEETQYF. The CDR3, as DNA: TGTGCCAGCAGCTTGGGTCGACGGGTAGCGGGGGGGGAAGAGACCCAGTACTTC.